One sample yielded the 10 T cell receptor beta chains listed below, sequenced in a study of early T cells in non-severe SARS-CoV-2 infection. One entry per CDR3 protein results from TCRdb running MiXCR on the 5' RACE reads. The sample has fewer than 120,000 distinct CDR3 sequences; around an eighth are singletons. The source material was whole blood, sampled at baseline. All receptors derive from an adult who was a healthcare worker with PCR-confirmed SARS-CoV-2 infection or an uninfected control (not recorded which).

Notes on this clonotype: The junction departs from germline at one end; a sequencing error may be responsible. This chain joins TRBV2 and TRBJ1-2; D gene uncertain. From germline, CDR1 is SNHLY and CDR2 FYNNEI. The CDR3 contains 10 residues. This CDR3 is CASSEASLVF. DNA for the CDR3: TGTGCCAGCAGTGAAGCAAGTCTGGTGTTC.

This clonotype was seen ten or more times. This chain joins TRBV5-4 and TRBJ2-3; a possible D gene is TRBD2 (5 bases). CDR3 length: 14 residues. CDR1 SGHNT and CDR2 YYREEE come from the germline V gene (reference sequence). Trimming stripped 0 bases from V and 6 bases from J, with 11 bases between. The DNA of the CDR3 is TGTGCCAGCAGCTTGGAGAGAGGGCGGGATACGCAGTATTTT. Translated: CASSLERGRDTQYF.

V and J are TRBV7-2 and TRBJ1-1, with TRBD1 matching over 8 bases. Germline V gene lookup returns CDR1 SGHTA and CDR2 FQGNSA. CDR3 size: 13 residues. The V and J ends lost 5 bases and 9 bases, in that order; junction bases with no gene match: 8. The CDR3 here is CASSDGQGLKAFF. The CDR3 nucleotides read TGTGCCAGCAGCGATGGACAGGGATTGAAAGCTTTCTTT.

This clonotype was detected only a few times. J is TRBJ1-2 and V is TRBV20-1; 9 bases line up with TRBD1. Germline assignment: CDR1 DFQATT and CDR2 SNEGSKA (reference sequence). V shed 6 bases, J shed 6 bases, and the junction held 8 bases outside the gene matches. The CDR3 covers 13 residues. CDR3 DNA: TGCAGTGCGACTATTGACAGGGGGAATGGCTACACCTTC. Amino acid sequence: CSATIDRGNGYTF.

This clonotype showed up many times. The V and J genes are TRBV3-1 and TRBJ2-3; D may be TRBD2 (6 bases). V lost 4 bases and J 1 base, leaving 15 bases between the germline ends. CDR3 length equals 16 residues. Germline CDR1 LGHDT, CDR2 YNNKEL (reference sequence). CDR3 in DNA: TGTGCCAGCAGCCTCCACGGGGCTAGCGGCACAGATACGCAGTATTTT. Translating gives CASSLHGASGTDTQYF.

As regards this clonotype: At one end the junction does not follow the germline gene, possibly because of a read error. The chain joins TRBV7-6 to TRBJ1-2; D is ambiguous. There are 13 residues in the CDR3. The germline CDR1 and CDR2 sequences are SGHVS and FNYEAQ. DNA for the CDR3: TGTGCCAGCGGATCGGGCACCCACTATTGCTACACCTTC. Amino acid sequence: CASGSGTHYCYTF. Based on the CDR3 plus reference TRBV7-6 and TRBJ1-2, the full variable domain is GAGVSQSPRYKVTKRGQDVALRCDPISGHVSLYWYRQALGQGPEFLTYFNYEAQQDKSGLPNDRFSAERPEGSISTLTIQRTEQRDSAMYRCASGSGTHYCYTFGSGTRLTVV.

The chain is built from TRBV4-1 and TRBJ2-6; maybe TRBD1 (5 bases). Deletions cut 0 bases from V and 4 bases from J, with 10 bases between. CDR3 size: 16 residues. Germline CDR1 and CDR2: MGHRA and YSYEKL. The CDR3 DNA is TGCGCCAGCAGCCAAGATCAAGGGGTCGGGGCCAACGTCCTGACTTTC. Translating it yields CASSQDQGVGANVLTF.

The chain joins TRBV19 to TRBJ2-5; D unclear. The germline CDR1 and CDR2 sequences are LNHDA and SQIVND (reference sequence). Trimming removed 7 bases from V and 4 bases from J, with 13 bases in between. This CDR3 region has 13 residues. In DNA, the CDR3 is TGTGCCAGTACCCGGTCCTACGGAGAGACCCAGTACTTC. Its protein product is CASTRSYGETQYF. Drawing the rest from reference TRBV19 and TRBJ2-5, the complete variable domain is DGGITQSPKYLFRKEGQNVTLSCEQNLNHDAMYWYRQDPGQGLRLIYYSQIVNDFQKGDIAEGYSVSREKKESFPLTVTSAQKNPTAFYLCASTRSYGETQYFGPGTRLLVL.

The chain carries TRBV14 and TRBJ2-3; possibly TRBD2 for D (6 bases). In germline, CDR1 is SGHDN, CDR2 FVKESK. The ends were cut back, 2 bases at V and 5 bases at J, with 11 bases in the middle. The CDR3 contains 14 residues. CDR3 DNA: TGTGCCAGCAGCCAACTGACTAGAAAAGATACGCAGTATTTT. This encodes CASSQLTRKDTQYF.

The chain links TRBV4-1 to TRBJ2-2; 8 nucleotides line up with TRBD2. V dropped 8 bases and J dropped 4; count of bases not matched to a gene: 15. Germline V CDR1 and CDR2: MGHRA, YSYEKL. This CDR3 spans 17 amino acids. The DNA of the CDR3 is TGCGCCAGCGGCCCTCGCACCGGGGGGGGATTCACCGGGGAGCTGTTTTTT. Translated, it gives CASGPRTGGGFTGELFF.